This entry lists 8 T cell receptor beta chains sequenced from one sample in a study of T cells in women clearing cervical HPV infection. Clones were read by immunoSEQ multiplex PCR, and TCRdb kept only the in-frame ones, dropping some. The clone table shows tens of thousands of clones, with the ten largest holding 7.5% to 10%. What was sequenced was blood buffy coat. The receptors here all came from a woman between 18 and 70 years old with a cervical HPV16 infection that either progressed to CIN3+ or cleared (not recorded which).

For this clone: The read falls 3 residues short of the CDR3 end, and the missing part is taken from the germline J gene. This chain connects TRBV19 to TRBJ2-3, with 13 bases lining up with TRBD2. Germline-derived CDR1 and CDR2 are LNHDA and SQIVND (reference sequence). Losses at the gene ends were 3 bases for V and 4 bases for J; bases not matched to a gene: 4. The CDR3 is made up of 16 amino acids. Partial CDR3 DNA: TGTGCCAGTAGTATCCGGACTAGCGGGAGCCCAGATACG. Protein product: CASSIRTSGSPDT. The entire CDR3 protein reads CASSIRTSGSPDTQYF. Full variable domain (missing parts from reference TRBV19 and TRBJ2-3): DGGITQSPKYLFRKEGQNVTLSCEQNLNHDAMYWYRQDPGQGLRLIYYSQIVNDFQKGDIAEGYSVSREKKESFPLTVTSAQKNPTAFYLCASSIRTSGSPDTQYFGPGTRLTVL.

In the case of this clone: The read falls 3 residues short of the CDR3 end, and the missing part is taken from the germline J gene. The chain uses TRBV20-1 and TRBJ1-2; D perhaps matches TRBD1 (5 bases). Germline V lookup: CDR1 DFQATT, CDR2 SNEGSKA (reference sequence). This CDR3 spans 10 amino acids. The CDR3 loop reads CSVWEGGYTF. CDR3 bases read: TGCAGTGTGTGGGAGGGGGGC.

About this clone itself: From the germline J gene comes the end of the CDR3, since the read stops 3 residues before it. The J gene is TRBJ1-2, the V gene TRBV29-1; D is ambiguous. V was trimmed by 5 bases and J by 3 bases, leaving 10 bases between them. Looked up from germline, CDR1 is SQVTM and CDR2 is ANQGSEA. The CDR3 is made up of 12 amino acids. The CDR3 is CSVMSGDYGYTF. The covered CDR3 bases are TGCAGCGTTATGTCCGGGGACTATGGC.

A note on this clone: Sequencing ends 3 residues short of the CDR3 end; the germline J gene provides the rest. The chain combines TRBV30 with TRBJ2-3, with a tentative D call TRBD1 (6 bases). V was pared by 0 bases and J by 2 bases, with 12 bases between. CDR1 is GTSNPN and CDR2 is SVGIG in the germline V gene (reference sequence). This CDR3 contains 15 residues. CDR3 residues: CAWSVRRDTTDTQYF. CDR3 DNA (partial): TGTGCCTGGAGTGTACGCAGGGACACCACAGATACG.

Regarding this clone: The read falls 3 residues short of the CDR3 end, and the missing part is taken from the germline J gene. The rearrangement uses TRBV10-1 and TRBJ1-6; the D is unclear. Germline V lookup: CDR1 WNHNN, CDR2 SYGVQD (reference sequence). The V end was cut by 2 bases, the J end by 0 bases, with 11 bases between. This CDR3 is 17 amino acids long. The CDR3 loop reads CASSEPAGFSYNSPLHF. The sequenced CDR3 bases are TGCGCCAGCAGTGAGCCAGCAGGATTCTCCTATAATTCACCC.

About this clone: The sequence runs out 3 residues before the end of the CDR3; the remainder is reconstructed from the germline J gene. V gene TRBV20-1 combines with J gene TRBJ2-5; perhaps TRBD2 as D (5 bases). This CDR3 is built from 11 residues. The germline V and J ends were trimmed by 6 bases and 5 bases, with 10 bases remaining between them. CDR1 and CDR2 (germline): DFQATT, SNEGSKA (reference sequence). CDR3 loop: CSATGSETQYF. The DNA read from the CDR3 is TGCAGTGCCACGGGGAGCGAGACC.

As regards this clone: The read halts 3 residues ahead of the CDR3 end, with the missing end drawn from the germline J gene. This sequence joins TRBV19 and TRBJ2-1; D gene uncertain. Trimming shortened V by 9 bases and J by 7 bases, and 13 bases separated the two germline ends. The CDR3 has 12 residues. Per the germline V gene, CDR1 is LNHDA and CDR2 is SQIVND (reference sequence). Partial CDR3 DNA: TGTGCCAGGAGCCTCGCTTGGAATGAG. Its translation is CARSLAWNE. The complete CDR3 reads CARSLAWNEQFF.

As regards this clone: The sequenced fragment ends 3 residues before the CDR3 boundary, so the rest is inferred from the germline J gene. The chain carries TRBV5-5 and TRBJ2-7, with TRBD2 matching over 7 bases. The J segment lost 3 bases and the V segment lost 2 bases, leaving 5 bases of the junction unmatched. The germline V gene has CDR1 SGHKS and CDR2 YYEKEE (reference sequence). The CDR3 covers 14 residues. The part of the CDR3 DNA that was read is TGTGCCAGCAGCTTTTCTAGCGGCTTCTACGAG. Its translation: CASSFSSGFYE. From start to end, the CDR3 is CASSFSSGFYEQYF.